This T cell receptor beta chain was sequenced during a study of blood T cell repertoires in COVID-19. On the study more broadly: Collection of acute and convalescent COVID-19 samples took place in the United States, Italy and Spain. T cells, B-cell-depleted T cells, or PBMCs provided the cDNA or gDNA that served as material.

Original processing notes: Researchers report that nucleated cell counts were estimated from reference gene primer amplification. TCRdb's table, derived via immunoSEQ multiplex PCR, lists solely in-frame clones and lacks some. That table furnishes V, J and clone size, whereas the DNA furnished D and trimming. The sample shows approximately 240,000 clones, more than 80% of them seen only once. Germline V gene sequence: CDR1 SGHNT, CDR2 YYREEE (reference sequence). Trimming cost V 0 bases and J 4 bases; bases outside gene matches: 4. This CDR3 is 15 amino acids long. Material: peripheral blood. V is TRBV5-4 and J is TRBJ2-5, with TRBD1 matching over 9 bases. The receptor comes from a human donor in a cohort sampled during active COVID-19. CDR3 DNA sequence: TGTGCCAGCAGCTTGGGGACAGGGGTGTCAGAGACCCAGTACTTC. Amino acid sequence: CASSLGTGVSETQYF.